The 26 T cell receptor beta chains below all came from one sample that was sequenced in a study of cytomegalovirus exposure and HLA in healthy donors. PCR amplification relied on 60 Vbeta primers (plus 13 Jbeta primers). Sequencing used immunoSEQ multiplex PCR; TCRdb keeps in-frame clones, though not all of them. The sample has fewer than 200,000 clones; 79% are singletons. Sequenced: PBMCs. These receptors came from a man aged 35 to 55 in good health and CMV-seronegative.

This rearrangement joins TRBV27 to TRBJ1-4; TRBD1 agrees at 7 bases. The CDR3 loop spans 17 amino acids. The J segment lost 1 base and the V segment lost 5 bases, leaving 10 bases of the junction unmatched. CDR1 and CDR2 (germline): MNHEY, SMNVEV (reference sequence). The CDR3 here is CASSARPNRGTNEKLFF. CDR3 bases: TGTGCCAGCAGTGCCCGCCCAAACAGGGGAACTAATGAAAAACTGTTTTTT.

The genes are TRBV5-8 and TRBJ2-7, with 7 bases identical to TRBD1. Trimming took 1 base from V and 4 from J; bases not matched to a gene: 5. This CDR3 has 14 amino acids. Germline V lookup: CDR1 SGHTS, CDR2 YDEGEE. DNA for the CDR3: TGTGCCAGCAGCTTGATGGACAGGAATTACGAGCAGTACTTC. Translating it yields CASSLMDRNYEQYF.

This sequence joins TRBV27 and TRBJ2-1, with 10 bases lining up with TRBD2. The V gene's germline CDR1 is MNHEY and CDR2 SMNVEV (reference sequence). V lost 7 bases and J lost 6; bases outside the gene matches: 12. The CDR3 totals 16 residues. The chain's CDR3 is CASTRAGGGGLNEQFF. CDR3 nucleotide sequence: TGTGCCAGCACCCGAGCGGGAGGGGGAGGGCTCAATGAGCAGTTCTTC.

This sequence joins TRBV7-2 and TRBJ2-5, with TRBD2 matching 12 bases. This CDR3 is built from 17 residues. J was trimmed by 4 bases and V by 4 bases; bases with no gene match: 10. Germline CDR1 is SGHTA and CDR2 is FQGNSA. The DNA for the CDR3 is TGTGCCAGCAGCTCCGCCCAACTAGCGGGAGGTAGAGAGACCCAGTACTTC. This translates into CASSSAQLAGGRETQYF.

V and J are TRBV6-1 and TRBJ1-2, with TRBD1 as a possible D gene (6 bases). Germline CDR1 MNHNS, CDR2 SASEGT. V lost 6 bases and J 1 base, leaving 12 bases between the germline ends. The length of the CDR3 is 14 residues. CDR3 DNA sequence: TGTGCCAGCAGGGCGGACAGAAGTAACTATGGCTACACCTTC. Amino acids: CASRADRSNYGYTF.

This chain links TRBV7-4 with TRBJ2-7, with 10 bases lining up with TRBD2. The trim removed 7 bases at V and 4 bases at J, leaving 7 bases unmatched. Germline loops: CDR1 SGHVT, CDR2 SQSDAQ. CDR3 size: 14 residues. This CDR3 is CASNRAGGEYEQYF. CDR3 bases: TGTGCCAGCAACCGAGCGGGAGGGGAGTACGAGCAGTACTTC.

This clone was observed a handful of times. The V and J genes are TRBV28 and TRBJ1-2; D ambiguous. CDR1 is MDHEN and CDR2 is SYDVKM in the germline V gene. This CDR3 has 14 residues. V was pared by 5 bases and J by 4 bases, with 14 bases between. Written as DNA, the CDR3 is TGTGCCAGCAGTCCTCCCGGTCTAGTCTATGGCTACACCTTC. Protein sequence: CASSPPGLVYGYTF.

The chain joins TRBV18 to TRBJ1-2; TRBD1 aligns across 7 bases. The CDR3 covers 13 residues. Trimming removed 5 bases from V and 5 bases from J; junction bases left unmatched: 5. Germline V gives CDR1 KGHSH, CDR2 LQKENI. CDR3 nucleotides: TGTGCCAGCTCAGCCGACAGGGCTTATGGCTACACCTTC. Protein product: CASSADRAYGYTF.

CDR3 loop: CASSLSGDGYTF. CDR3 nucleotide sequence: TGTGCCAGCAGTTTATCAGGGGATGGCTACACCTTC. The chain joins TRBV28 to TRBJ1-2; weak D call: TRBD1 (6 bases). This CDR3 contains 12 residues. CDR1 and CDR2 from the germline V gene are MDHEN and SYDVKM. V lost 1 base and J lost 6, with 6 bases in between.

The chain carries TRBV7-2 and TRBJ1-5, with a tentative D call TRBD1 (6 bases). Between the trimmed V and J ends, which lost 6 bases and 8 bases, there was a span of 20 bases. The length of the CDR3 is 15 residues. Per the germline V gene, CDR1 is SGHTA and CDR2 is FQGNSA. The CDR3 nucleotides are TGTGCCAGCAGTTCCCCGGGGTCAGGGGCGAAGCCCCAGCATTTT. The encoded protein is CASSSPGSGAKPQHF. Filled out from reference TRBV7-2 and TRBJ1-5, the complete variable domain reads GAGVSQSPSNKVTEKGKDVELRCDPISGHTALYWYRQSLGQGLEFLIYFQGNSAPDKSGLPSDRFSAERTGGSVSTLTIQRTQQEDSAVYLCASSSPGSGAKPQHFGDGTRLSIL.

V and J are TRBV4-1 and TRBJ2-5; D unresolved. From germline, CDR1 is MGHRA and CDR2 YSYEKL. The CDR3 totals 13 residues. Trimming stripped 1 base from V and 5 bases from J, with 8 bases between. Written as DNA, the CDR3 is TGCGCCAGCAGCCAAGTTGCTACGGAGACCCAGTACTTC. This translates into CASSQVATETQYF.

This clone appeared once. The gene calls are TRBV11-3 and TRBJ2-3, with 7 bases lining up with TRBD1. The CDR3 is 16 amino acids. Germline assignment: CDR1 SGHNT and CDR2 YENEEA. Trimming at V came to 5 bases and at J to 0 bases, leaving 8 bases not matched to a gene. CDR3 DNA: TGTGCCAGCAGCCCTGGGACAGCTACTAGCACAGATACGCAGTATTTT. Protein: CASSPGTATSTDTQYF.

This rearrangement joins TRBV5-1 to TRBJ2-6, with a weak D call TRBD1 (5 bases). Germline lookup yields CDR1 SGHRS and CDR2 YFSETQ. This CDR3 is built from 15 residues. V lost 0 bases and J lost 2, with 6 bases in between. CDR3 coding DNA: TGCGCCAGCAGCTTGGACAGGCCTGGGGCCAACGTCCTGACTTTC. It codes for CASSLDRPGANVLTF.

The chain has TRBV5-1 and TRBJ1-1; D is perhaps TRBD1 (6 bases). Germline values: CDR1 SGHRS, CDR2 YFSETQ. Trimming shortened V by 4 bases and J by 10 bases, and 20 bases separated the two germline ends. The CDR3 extends over 14 amino acids. The CDR3 sequence: CASSADSTGSGAFF. CDR3 DNA sequence: TGCGCCAGCAGCGCCGACAGTACAGGGAGTGGAGCTTTCTTT.

The rearrangement joins TRBV4-2 to TRBJ1-5; D gene uncertain. The CDR3 sequence is 13 residues long. Germline CDR1 and CDR2: LGHNA and YNFKEQ. V dropped 4 bases and J dropped 6 bases, with 10 bases sitting between them. The CDR3 loop is CASSLGAGQPQHF. The CDR3 coding sequence is TGTGCCAGCAGCCTGGGAGCGGGTCAGCCCCAGCATTTT.

This clone was counted only a few times. J is TRBJ2-3 and V is TRBV4-3; D gene ambiguous. This CDR3 is 14 amino acids long. Germline V gives CDR1 LGHNA, CDR2 YSLEER. V lost 4 bases to trimming and J lost 6 bases, with 14 bases between them. CDR3 amino acids: CASSPNSAVDTQYF. DNA for the CDR3: TGCGCCAGCAGCCCCAACAGTGCAGTTGATACGCAGTATTTT.

The genes are TRBV7-9 and TRBJ1-3, with D hard to call. Germline V gene sequence: CDR1 SEHNR, CDR2 FQNEAQ (reference sequence). V was clipped by 1 base and J by 8 bases, with 9 bases between them. The CDR3 sequence is 13 residues long. The chain's CDR3 is CASSLDPGDTIYF. The CDR3 DNA sequence: TGTGCCAGCAGCTTAGATCCGGGAGACACCATATATTTT.

The chain recombines TRBV14 with TRBJ2-7, with TRBD2 as a possible D gene (6 bases). Germline lookup yields CDR1 SGHDN and CDR2 FVKESK. V lost 4 bases to trimming and J lost 5 bases, with 27 bases between them. The CDR3 covers 18 residues. CDR3 DNA: TGTGCCAGCAGCCTCACCGACCCCGGGGGTCGTCCGCCCAACGAGCAGTACTTC. This encodes CASSLTDPGGRPPNEQYF.

This chain connects TRBV9 to TRBJ2-2; TRBD2 might be the D (5 bases). This CDR3 region has 14 residues. Germline V lookup: CDR1 SGDLS, CDR2 YYNGEE. The V end lost 0 bases, the J end lost 6 bases, and 9 bases lay between the germline ends. CDR3 DNA: TGTGCCAGCAGCGTAGCGGGATTTGCCGGGGAGCTGTTTTTT. Its translation is CASSVAGFAGELFF.

The chain has TRBV6-5 and TRBJ2-5; D gene unclear. The CDR3 spans 14 residues. The V gene lost 0 bases and the J gene lost 1 base, with 6 bases spanning the gap. In germline, CDR1 is MNHEY, CDR2 SVGAGI. CDR3 sequence reads: CASSYSQAQETQYF. DNA for the CDR3: TGTGCCAGCAGTTACTCTCAAGCCCAAGAGACCCAGTACTTC.

The rearrangement links TRBV5-4 to TRBJ2-7, with TRBD2 matching over 10 bases. The germline CDR1 and CDR2 sequences are SGHNT and YYREEE (reference sequence). With V trimmed by 4 bases and J by 0 bases, 4 bases remained unmatched. This CDR3 spans 15 amino acids. The CDR3: CASSQPSGSSYEQYF. The CDR3 coding sequence is TGTGCCAGCAGCCAGCCTAGCGGGAGCTCCTACGAGCAGTACTTC.

The chain couples TRBV27 to TRBJ2-1; the match to TRBD1 covers 8 bases. Germline lookup yields CDR1 MNHEY and CDR2 SMNVEV (reference sequence). CDR3 length: 14 residues. With 7 bases clipped from V and 2 bases from J, the junction kept 4 bases outside the gene matches. The CDR3 is CASTGQEPYNEQFF. The CDR3 DNA reads as TGTGCCAGCACGGGACAGGAACCCTACAATGAGCAGTTCTTC.

The chain combines TRBV5-1 with TRBJ1-6; TRBD1 agrees at 7 bases. The germline CDR1 and CDR2 sequences are SGHRS and YFSETQ. The CDR3 loop spans 15 amino acids. V lost 4 bases, J lost 6 bases, and 7 bases stayed unmatched. The CDR3 region is CASSVTGKVNSPLHF. CDR3 nucleotide sequence: TGCGCCAGCAGCGTGACAGGGAAGGTTAATTCACCCCTCCACTTT.

The chain uses TRBV6-1 and TRBJ1-4; 9 bases fit TRBD1. With V trimmed by 4 bases and J by 5 bases, 8 bases remained unmatched. The length of the CDR3 is 16 residues. Germline CDR1 MNHNS, CDR2 SASEGT. CDR3 protein: CASSVRRGTGNEKLFF. CDR3 nucleotide sequence: TGTGCCAGCAGTGTGAGGAGGGGGACAGGGAATGAAAAACTGTTTTTT.

The chain carries TRBV9 and TRBJ1-2; no definite D call. Germline V gene data show CDR1 as SGDLS and CDR2 as YYNGEE. V was clipped by 0 bases and J by 6 bases, with 6 bases between them. The CDR3 spans 12 residues. Here the CDR3 reads CASSVDGDGYTF. CDR3 sequence (DNA): TGTGCCAGCAGCGTAGACGGGGATGGCTACACCTTC. The full variable domain, rest sourced from reference TRBV9 and TRBJ1-2, is DSGVTQTPKHLITATGQRVTLRCSPRSGDLSVYWYQQSLDQGLQFLIQYYNGEERAKGNILERFSAQQFPDLHSELNLSSLELGDSALYFCASSVDGDGYTFGSGTRLTVV.

CDR3 protein: CASSYSKLAEGNEQFF. The CDR3 nucleotides read TGTGCCAGCAGTTACTCGAAACTAGCGGAAGGCAATGAGCAGTTCTTC. The chain carries TRBV6-6 and TRBJ2-1; 8 bases are a match to TRBD2. The CDR3 has 16 amino acids. Germline V lookup: CDR1 MNHNY, CDR2 SVGAGI (reference sequence). J gave up 6 bases and V 0 bases, and 7 bases lay outside the gene matches.